This T cell receptor (beta chain) was documented in a study of T cells in Graves' hyperthyroidism and ophthalmopathy. Study-wide results and limits: Prediction of ophthalmopathy progression came a median approximately 6.6 months pre-onset. Most thyroid clonotypes expanded above 0.001 were also detected in blood.

V was pared by 7 bases and J by 2 bases, with 14 bases between. This CDR3 has 15 amino acids. Per germline, CDR1 LNHDA and CDR2 SQIVND (reference sequence). RNA transcripts yielded amplified TCR beta CDR3 regions. RT-PCR in the first round (using the HTBI primer set) targeted the TCR CDR3. MiXCR, run by TCRdb on the multiplex PCR reads, gives a single entry per CDR3 protein. The sample carries some 510,000 distinct CDR3 sequences, about 20% recorded once. This clonotype has more than one count but fewer than ten. Its antigen remains unknown. Clinical symptoms, serum thyroxine, TRAb, thyroid ultrasound and orbital computed tomography informed diagnoses. PBMCs stemmed from 8.5 to 10 ml fresh peripheral blood.

This sequence originates from a man younger than 35 with Graves' hyperthyroidism. The V call is TRBV19, the J call TRBJ2-2; D may be TRBD2 (6 bases). Sequenced: blood. Here the CDR3 DNA reads TGTGCCAGTACCCCCGGAGGGTCCAACACCGGGGAGCTGTTTTTT. Amino acid sequence: CASTPGGSNTGELFF.